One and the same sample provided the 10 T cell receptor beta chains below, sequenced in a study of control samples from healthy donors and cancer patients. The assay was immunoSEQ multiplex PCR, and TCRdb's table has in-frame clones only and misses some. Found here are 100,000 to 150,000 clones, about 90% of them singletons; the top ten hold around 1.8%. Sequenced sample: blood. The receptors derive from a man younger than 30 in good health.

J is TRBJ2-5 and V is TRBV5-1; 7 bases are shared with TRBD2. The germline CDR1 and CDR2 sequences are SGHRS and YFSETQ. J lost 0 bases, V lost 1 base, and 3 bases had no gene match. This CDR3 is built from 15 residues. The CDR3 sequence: CASSLTSVYQETQYF. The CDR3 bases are TGCGCCAGCAGCTTGACTAGCGTCTACCAAGAGACCCAGTACTTC.

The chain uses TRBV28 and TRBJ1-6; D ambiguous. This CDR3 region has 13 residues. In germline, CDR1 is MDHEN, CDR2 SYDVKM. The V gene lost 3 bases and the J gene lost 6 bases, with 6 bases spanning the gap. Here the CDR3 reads CASSLLGNSPLHF. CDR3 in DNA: TGTGCCAGCAGTTTGTTGGGTAATTCACCCCTCCACTTT.

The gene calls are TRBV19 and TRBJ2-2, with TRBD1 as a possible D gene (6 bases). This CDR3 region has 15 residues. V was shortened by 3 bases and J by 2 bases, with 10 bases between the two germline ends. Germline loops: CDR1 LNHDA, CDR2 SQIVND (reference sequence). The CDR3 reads CASSIDRRNTGELFF. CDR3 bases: TGTGCCAGTAGTATTGACAGGCGAAACACCGGGGAGCTGTTTTTT.

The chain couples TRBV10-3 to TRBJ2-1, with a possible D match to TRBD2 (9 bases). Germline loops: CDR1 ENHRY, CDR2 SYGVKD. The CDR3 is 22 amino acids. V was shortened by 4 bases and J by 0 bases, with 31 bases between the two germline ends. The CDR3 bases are TGTGCCATCAGTGGGGGCAGGGGGCTAAGCGGGAGGCCTTGGAGCTCCTACAATGAGCAGTTCTTC. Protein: CAISGGRGLSGRPWSSYNEQFF.

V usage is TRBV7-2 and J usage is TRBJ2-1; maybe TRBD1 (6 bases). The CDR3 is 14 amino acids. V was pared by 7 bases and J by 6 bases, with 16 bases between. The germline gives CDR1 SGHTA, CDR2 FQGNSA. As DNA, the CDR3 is TGTGCCAGCACCAATGGGGGCAAGACCAATGAGCAGTTCTTC. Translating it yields CASTNGGKTNEQFF. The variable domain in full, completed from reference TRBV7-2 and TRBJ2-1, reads GAGVSQSPSNKVTEKGKDVELRCDPISGHTALYWYRQSLGQGLEFLIYFQGNSAPDKSGLPSDRFSAERTGGSVSTLTIQRTQQEDSAVYLCASTNGGKTNEQFFGPGTRLTVL.

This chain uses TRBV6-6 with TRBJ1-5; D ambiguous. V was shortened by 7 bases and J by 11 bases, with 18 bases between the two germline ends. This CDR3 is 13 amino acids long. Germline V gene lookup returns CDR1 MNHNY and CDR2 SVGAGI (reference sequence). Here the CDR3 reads CASKGRGNLSQHF. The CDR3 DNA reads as TGTGCCAGCAAGGGCCGCGGGAATTTGTCCCAGCATTTT.

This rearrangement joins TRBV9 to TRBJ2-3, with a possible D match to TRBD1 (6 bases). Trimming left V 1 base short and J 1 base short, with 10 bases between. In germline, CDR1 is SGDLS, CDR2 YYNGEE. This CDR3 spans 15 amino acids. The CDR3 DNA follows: TGTGCCAGCAGCGTAAACCCAGGGGGCACAGATACGCAGTATTTT. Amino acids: CASSVNPGGTDTQYF.

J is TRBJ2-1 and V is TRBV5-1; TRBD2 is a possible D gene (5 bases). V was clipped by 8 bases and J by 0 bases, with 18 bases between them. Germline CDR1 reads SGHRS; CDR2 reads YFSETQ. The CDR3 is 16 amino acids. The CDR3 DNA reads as TGCGCCAGAACAACGAATCTAGGGAGCTCCTACAATGAGCAGTTCTTC. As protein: CARTTNLGSSYNEQFF.

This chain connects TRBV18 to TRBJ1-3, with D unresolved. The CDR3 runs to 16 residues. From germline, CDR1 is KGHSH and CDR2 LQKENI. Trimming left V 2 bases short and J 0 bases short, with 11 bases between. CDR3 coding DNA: TGTGCCAGCTCACCATCAAGGACGGGCTCTGGAAACACCATATATTTT. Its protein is CASSPSRTGSGNTIYF.

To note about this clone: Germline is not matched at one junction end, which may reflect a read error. In nucleotides, the CDR3 is TGCGCCAGCAGCATGGATCCTACAGGGCTGACGACGGCTAATTATGGCTACACCTTC. It is translated as CASSMDPTGLTTANYGYTF. The chain carries TRBV5-1 and TRBJ1-2; weak D call: TRBD1 (6 bases). Germline CDR1 and CDR2: SGHRS and YFSETQ. The CDR3 has 19 residues.